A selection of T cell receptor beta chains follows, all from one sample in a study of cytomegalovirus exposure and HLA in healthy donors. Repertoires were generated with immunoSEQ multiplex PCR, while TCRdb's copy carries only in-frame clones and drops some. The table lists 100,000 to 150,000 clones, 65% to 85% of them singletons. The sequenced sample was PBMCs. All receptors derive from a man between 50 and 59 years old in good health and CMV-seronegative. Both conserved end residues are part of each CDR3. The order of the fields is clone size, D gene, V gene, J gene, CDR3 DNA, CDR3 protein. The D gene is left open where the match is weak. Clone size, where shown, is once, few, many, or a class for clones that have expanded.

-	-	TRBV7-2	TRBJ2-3	TGTGCCAGCAGGACTAATGAGGTAGATACGCAGTATTTT	CASRTNEVDTQYF
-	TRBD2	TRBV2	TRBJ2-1	TGTGCCAGCAGTGACGGCCTAGCGGGATCTAAGCAGTTCTTC	CASSDGLAGSKQFF
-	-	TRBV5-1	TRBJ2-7	TGCGCCAGCAGCTTGGGCTACGAGCAGTACTTC	CASSLGYEQYF
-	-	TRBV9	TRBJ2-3	TGTGCCAGCAACAGGGTCGTGACAGATACGCAGTATTTT	CASNRVVTDTQYF
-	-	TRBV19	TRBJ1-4	TGTGCCAGTAGTTCGCTGGGGGGGGCTCGGGAAAAACTGTTTTTT	CASSSLGGAREKLFF
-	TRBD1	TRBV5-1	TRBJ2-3	TGCGCCAGCAGCTTCGTACCGGGACAGTCTATAGGCACAGATACGCAGTATTTT	CASSFVPGQSIGTDTQYF
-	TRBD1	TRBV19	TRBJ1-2	TGTGCCAGTAAGCCGGGACAGGGTGGAGCCTATGGCTACACCTTC	CASKPGQGGAYGYTF
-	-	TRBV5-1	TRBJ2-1	TGCGCCAGCAGCCCAACGACTAGTAGTAATGAGCAGTTCTTC	CASSPTTSSNEQFF
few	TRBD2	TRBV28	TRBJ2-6	TGTGCCAGCAGTCCGCCGGGAGGGTCTGGGGCCAACGTCCTGACTTTC	CASSPPGGSGANVLTF
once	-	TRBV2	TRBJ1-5	TGTGCCAGCAGTGTGGGGGGGGATCAGCCCCAGCATTTT	CASSVGGDQPQHF
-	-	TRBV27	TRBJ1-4	TGTGCCAGCAGTTTAGGAGGGAGGTACGGTGAAAAACTGTTTTTT	CASSLGGRYGEKLFF
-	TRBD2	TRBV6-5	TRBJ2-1	TGTGCCAGCAGTTACGGGACTAGTAACAATGAGCAGTTCTTC	CASSYGTSNNEQFF
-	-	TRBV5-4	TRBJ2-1	TGTGCCAGCAGATACTCGGCGGGCCAGGGGTCCTACAATGAGCAGTTCTTC	CASRYSAGQGSYNEQFF
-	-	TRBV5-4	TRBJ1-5	TGTGCCAGCAGCTTGGGGTCGGAGCCCCAGCATTTT	CASSLGSEPQHF
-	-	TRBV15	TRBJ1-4	TGTGCCACCAGCAGAGATCGCGCTAATGAAAAACTGTTTTTT	CATSRDRANEKLFF
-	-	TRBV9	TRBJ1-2	TGTGCCAGCAGCGGAAGAGCGGACAGCCACTATGGCTACACCTTC	CASSGRADSHYGYTF
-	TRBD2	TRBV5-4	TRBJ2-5	TGTGCCAGCAGCTTGAAACTAGCGGGAGAGACCCAGTACTTC	CASSLKLAGETQYF
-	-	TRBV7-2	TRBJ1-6	TGTGCCAGCAGTTTTACAGGTCGGAGCTCCTATAATTCACCCCTCCACTTT	CASSFTGRSSYNSPLHF
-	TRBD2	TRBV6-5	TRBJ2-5	TGTGCCAGCAGTCGAGGGCGGGAGGGTCTCGGGCAGTACTTC	CASSRGREGLGQYF
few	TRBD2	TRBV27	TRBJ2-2	TGTGCCAGCAGTTTATCTTCGACTAGCGGGAGGGCGGTCGGGGAGCTGTTTTTT	CASSLSSTSGRAVGELFF
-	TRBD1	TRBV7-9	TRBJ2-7	TGTGCCAGCTCCCTGGGACAGTCCCTCCAGTACTTC	CASSLGQSLQYF
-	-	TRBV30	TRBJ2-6	TGTGCCTGGAGTGTGGGGGGGGCCAACGTCCTGCCTTTC	CAWSVGGANVLPF
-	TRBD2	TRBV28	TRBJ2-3	TGTGCCAGCAGCAAGATAGCGGGGAGAAGCACAGATACGCAGTATTTT	CASSKIAGRSTDTQYF
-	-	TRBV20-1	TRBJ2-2	TGCAGTGCAGGGGCCACCGGGGAGCTGTTTTTT	CSAGATGELFF
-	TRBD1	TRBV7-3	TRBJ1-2	TGTGCCAGCAGCCTGCTACCGGGACAGGTGCCCTATGGCTACACCTTC	CASSLLPGQVPYGYTF
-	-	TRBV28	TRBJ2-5	TGTGCCAGCAGCTCCCTAGGGGGGACCCAGTACTTC	CASSSLGGTQYF
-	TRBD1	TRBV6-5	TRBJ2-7	TGTGCCAGCAGCGGGACAGGGGGTATTTGCGAGCAGTACTTC	CASSGTGGICEQYF
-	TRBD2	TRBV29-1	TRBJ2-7	TGCAGCGGATCTGTAGCGGGGAACTCCTACGAGCAGTACTTC	CSGSVAGNSYEQYF
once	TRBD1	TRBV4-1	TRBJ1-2	TGCGCCAGCAGCCAAGGTAGGACAGGGGAGATTAGAGGCTACACCTTC	CASSQGRTGEIRGYTF
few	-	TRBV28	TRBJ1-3	TGTGCGACCTCCTACAGTTCCGGTGACACCATATATTTT	CATSYSSGDTIYF
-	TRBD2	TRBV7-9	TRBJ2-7	TGTGCCAGCAGCTCATTTCGGACTAGCGGGACTTACGAGCAGTACTTC	CASSSFRTSGTYEQYF
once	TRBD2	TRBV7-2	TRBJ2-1	TGTGCCAGCACACACGGGACTAGCGGCCATGAGCAGTTCTTC	CASTHGTSGHEQFF
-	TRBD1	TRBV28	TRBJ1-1	TGTGCCAGCAGGGCAGGGACAGGGGGGACTGAAGCTTTCTTT	CASRAGTGGTEAFF
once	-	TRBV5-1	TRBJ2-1	TGCGCCAGCAGCTTAGTAATTCAGGGGAGAGATGAGCAGTTCTTC	CASSLVIQGRDEQFF
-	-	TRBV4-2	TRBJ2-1	TGTGCCAGCAGAGAGGGTAAGGACGGGGATGAGCAGTTCTTC	CASREGKDGDEQFF
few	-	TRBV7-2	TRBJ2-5	TGTGCCAGCAGCCGCGGGGTAGGAGAGACCCAGTACTTC	CASSRGVGETQYF
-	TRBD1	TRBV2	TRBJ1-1	TGTGCCAGCAGAGGGACAGGGTGGGACACTGAAGCTTTCTTT	CASRGTGWDTEAFF
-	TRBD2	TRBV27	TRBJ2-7	TGTGCCAGCAGTAGGGGGACTAGCGGGGGGTACGAGCAGTACTTC	CASSRGTSGGYEQYF
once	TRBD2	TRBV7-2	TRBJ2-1	TGTGCCAGCAGCTTAGGTCTAGCGGGGGGGCTAAGTTCTTACAATGAGCAGTTCTTC	CASSLGLAGGLSSYNEQFF
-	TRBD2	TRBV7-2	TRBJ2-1	TGTGCCAGCAGCTTGGCTAGCGGGAGGATCTACAATGAGCAGTTCTTC	CASSLASGRIYNEQFF